The 18 T cell receptor beta chains reported below all come from one sample, sequenced in a study of blood T cell repertoires in COVID-19. Produced via immunoSEQ multiplex PCR; TCRdb's table is partial and in-frame only. The table shows 180,000 or so clones, with 75% to 85% occurring only once. Sequences were obtained from PBMCs or T cells enriched from blood (not recorded which). These receptors were taken from a man aged 45 to 65 who had recovered from COVID-19.

The V call is TRBV18, the J call TRBJ1-2; TRBD1 matches at 7 bases. V shed 3 bases, J shed 5 bases, and the junction held 9 bases outside the gene matches. Germline-derived CDR1 and CDR2 are KGHSH and LQKENI. The CDR3 has 15 residues. The CDR3 DNA is TGTGCCAGCTCACCGGAGGGGGCCTCAGGGTATGGCTACACCTTC. Protein sequence: CASSPEGASGYGYTF.

The V gene is TRBV3-1 (or the pseudogene TRBV3-2), the J gene TRBJ1-2; perhaps TRBD1 as D (6 bases). The CDR3 loop spans 18 amino acids. Germline loops: CDR1 LGHDT, CDR2 YNNKEL (reference sequence). Deletions cut 1 base from V and 2 bases from J, with 20 bases between. CDR3 residues: CASSQARAGGANNYGYTF. CDR3 bases: TGTGCCAGCAGCCAAGCCCGCGCGGGGGGGGCGAACAACTATGGCTACACCTTC.

The chain combines TRBV11-2 with TRBJ1-2, with D perhaps TRBD1 (5 bases). V was pared by 5 bases and J by 6 bases, with 13 bases between. This CDR3 spans 13 amino acids. In germline, CDR1 is SGHAT, CDR2 FQNNGV. Here the CDR3 reads CASSNPQGNGYTF. CDR3 coding DNA: TGTGCCAGCAGCAACCCGCAGGGTAATGGCTACACCTTC. The full variable domain, rest sourced from reference TRBV11-2 and TRBJ1-2, is EAGVAQSPRYKIIEKRQSVAFWCNPISGHATLYWYQQILGQGPKLLIQFQNNGVVDDSQLPKDRFSAERLKGVDSTLKIQPAKLEDSAVYLCASSNPQGNGYTFGSGTRLTVV.

The chain recombines TRBV27 with TRBJ1-4; 8 nucleotides align to TRBD1. The CDR3 sequence is 15 residues long. CDR1 and CDR2 from the germline V gene are MNHEY and SMNVEV (reference sequence). V lost 0 bases to trimming and J lost 8 bases; unmatched junction nucleotides: 5. The CDR3 protein is CASSLSGRDREKLFF. As DNA, the CDR3 is TGTGCCAGCAGTTTATCCGGCAGGGACAGGGAAAAACTGTTTTTT.

The chain is built from TRBV10-3 and TRBJ1-1; 8 bases agree with TRBD1. Germline CDR1 and CDR2: ENHRY and SYGVKD. V was pared by 4 bases and J by 10 bases, with 5 bases of the junction left unmatched. This CDR3 has 12 residues. CDR3 loop: CAISVTQGAAFF. For the CDR3, the DNA is TGTGCCATCAGTGTGACCCAGGGGGCAGCTTTCTTT.

The chain couples TRBV28 to TRBJ2-7; D unclear. This CDR3 is 13 amino acids long. The V end was cut by 6 bases, the J end by 4 bases, with 13 bases between. CDR1 is MDHEN, CDR2 SYDVKM, per germline. CDR3 nucleotide sequence: TGTGCCAGCAGCCCCCCCCCACAGTACGAGCAGTACTTC. It yields the protein CASSPPPQYEQYF.

The chain recombines TRBV28 with TRBJ2-2; 9 positions agree with TRBD2. The germline CDR1 and CDR2 sequences are MDHEN and SYDVKM. J lost 1 base, V lost 8 bases, and 5 bases had no gene match. This CDR3 spans 15 amino acids. CDR3 nucleotides: TGTGCCAGCCAAATAGCGGGGGAGAACACCGGGGAGCTGTTTTTT. This gives the protein CASQIAGENTGELFF.

J is TRBJ2-5 and V is TRBV10-2; the D gene is possibly TRBD1 (5 bases). The CDR3 loop spans 14 amino acids. Germline values: CDR1 WSHSY, CDR2 SAAADI. The ends were cut back, 3 bases at V and 5 bases at J, with 13 bases in the middle. In DNA, the CDR3 is TGCGCCAGCAGTGATTTTTATGCAGGGGAGACCCAGTACTTC. Protein sequence: CASSDFYAGETQYF.

V usage is TRBV2 and J usage is TRBJ1-2, with 7 bases matching TRBD1. Germline CDR1 reads SNHLY; CDR2 reads FYNNEI. This CDR3 comprises 14 residues. The V and J ends lost 5 bases and 2 bases, in that order; junction bases with no gene match: 5. The CDR3 nucleotides are TGTGCCAGCAGTTTACAGGGGAGCAACTATGGCTACACCTTC. The encoded protein is CASSLQGSNYGYTF.

This clone was recorded once. The chain is built from TRBV6-4 and TRBJ1-6; 12 bases map to TRBD1. This CDR3 spans 17 amino acids. The ends lost 2 bases at V and 7 bases at J; junction bases unmatched: 6. CDR1 MRHNA and CDR2 SNTAGT come from the germline V gene. Here the CDR3 reads CASSDTGQGAGNSPLHF. CDR3 in DNA: TGTGCCAGCAGTGACACGGGACAGGGGGCTGGAAATTCACCCCTCCACTTT.

The rearrangement joins TRBV19 to TRBJ1-5; D not resolved. Trimming removed 3 bases at V and 0 bases at J, with 9 bases between. Germline V gives CDR1 LNHDA, CDR2 SQIVND (reference sequence). The CDR3 has 15 amino acids. CDR3 protein: CASSIYSYSNQPQHF. Written as DNA, the CDR3 is TGTGCCAGTAGTATCTACAGCTATAGCAATCAGCCCCAGCATTTT.

V gene TRBV10-3 combines with J gene TRBJ2-3, with a possible D match to TRBD1 (6 bases). This CDR3 region has 13 residues. The V end lost 7 bases, the J end lost 3 bases, and 11 bases lay between the germline ends. Germline V gene data show CDR1 as ENHRY and CDR2 as SYGVKD. CDR3 DNA sequence: TGTGCCATCATGGGCCAGGGGACAGATACGCAGTATTTT. This translates into CAIMGQGTDTQYF.

The genes are TRBV28 and TRBJ2-1; tentatively, D is TRBD1 (5 bases). The CDR3 spans 21 residues. The germline V and J ends were trimmed by 3 bases and 0 bases, with 27 bases remaining between them. CDR1 MDHEN and CDR2 SYDVKM come from the germline V gene. The CDR3 here is CASSFSNHPERGFGSYNEQFF. In nucleotides, the CDR3 is TGTGCCAGCAGTTTTTCTAATCATCCGGAAAGGGGATTCGGCTCCTACAATGAGCAGTTCTTC.

The chain joins TRBV5-1 to TRBJ2-7; tentative D call: TRBD1 (5 bases). CDR1 SGHRS and CDR2 YFSETQ come from the germline V gene. CDR3 length: 13 residues. V was shortened by 0 bases and J by 6 bases, with 10 bases between the two germline ends. The CDR3 DNA sequence: TGCGCCAGCAGCTTGGGACAGATGGGCGAGCAGTACTTC. This translates into CASSLGQMGEQYF.

V usage is TRBV11-1 and J usage is TRBJ1-5; D may be TRBD1 (5 bases). V lost 5 bases and J 4 bases, leaving 12 bases between the germline ends. CDR3 length equals 14 residues. Germline assignment: CDR1 SGHAT and CDR2 FQDESV (reference sequence). CDR3 nucleotides: TGTGCCAGCAGCGCAAGGGAGGGGAATCAGCCCCAGCATTTT. Its translation is CASSAREGNQPQHF.

V and J are TRBV23-1 and TRBJ2-5; D is possibly TRBD1 (6 bases). TRBV23-1 is sorted into the ORF group, with uncertain function. The V and J ends lost 3 bases and 2 bases respectively, with 22 bases between them. This CDR3 region has 18 residues. In DNA form, the CDR3 reads TGCGCCAGCAGTCAGACCGGGACACTAGTAGAGGTACAAGAGACCCAGTACTTC. Protein: CASSQTGTLVEVQETQYF.

This clone was observed many times. The chain employs TRBV4-2 and TRBJ2-3; 9 positions agree with TRBD2. CDR1 and CDR2 from the germline V gene are LGHNA and YNFKEQ. The trim removed 0 bases at V and 4 bases at J, leaving 5 bases unmatched. The CDR3 runs 16 residues. DNA for the CDR3: TGTGCCAGCAGCCAAGATAGGGCTAGCGGGGCAGATACGCAGTATTTT. It translates to CASSQDRASGADTQYF.

This chain links TRBV6-1 with TRBJ2-1, with D tentatively TRBD2 (5 bases). The germline gives CDR1 MNHNS, CDR2 SASEGT. Trimming stripped 0 bases from V and 3 bases from J, with 9 bases between. The CDR3 runs to 15 residues. Here the CDR3 reads CASSEASGSYNEQFF. CDR3 sequence (DNA): TGTGCCAGCAGTGAAGCGAGCGGCAGCTACAATGAGCAGTTCTTC.